This T cell receptor (beta chain) came from a study of post-analysis software for immune sequencing data. This clonotype was seen more than once but under ten times. Its antigen remains unidentified. The study, taken as a whole, reports: People with multiple sclerosis had a significantly lower normalized Chao1 diversity than controls did. With F measure, samples from one preparation batch clustered together strongly. Higher frequency in patients than in controls was seen for about five TRBV segments, with TRBV5-6, TRBV5-1 and TRBV20-1 among them.

Libraries were made from TCR beta cDNA, and they carried unique molecular identifiers. Input amounts of about 0.95 to 10 million T cells were used. These gave about 500,000 cDNA molecules, so each molecule approximated one T cell. Via MiXCR, TCRdb re-called the PCR reads, giving one row per CDR3 protein. Of hundreds of thousands of distinct CDR3 sequences in the sample, 25% to 30% were seen once. V was cut by 4 bases and J by 7 bases, with 13 bases left in between. Per the germline V gene, CDR1 is LGHNA and CDR2 is YSLEER. The CDR3 is 13 amino acids. This TCR derives from a girl aged 5-17 years with multiple sclerosis. The genes are TRBV4-3 and TRBJ1-2, with D possibly matching TRBD1 (6 bases). The sequencing input was blood. CDR3 sequence reads: CASSPSGAGGYTF. CDR3 sequence (DNA): TGCGCCAGCAGCCCCTCAGGGGCGGGTGGCTACACCTTC.